Following are 17 T cell receptor beta chains from one sample sequenced in a study of blood T cell repertoires in COVID-19 (TCRdb year 2020). The library was obtained by the immunoSEQ multiplex PCR assay. TCRdb re-hosts the immuneACCESS table, in-frame sequences only. Its copies lack some clones; in the studies checked, an unresolved V gene accounts for under half of them, and the cause for the rest is not known. Here the sample has about 200,000 clones; about 88% occur a single time. Around 6.6% of the sample is held by the ten biggest clonotypes. The specimen sequenced was peripheral blood. All receptors derive from a woman between 40 and 50 years old who had recovered from COVID-19.

The chain is built from TRBV28 and TRBJ2-7, with TRBD1 identical over 7 bases. The germline CDR1 and CDR2 sequences are MDHEN and SYDVKM. CDR3 length equals 14 residues. Trimming took 8 bases from V and 2 from J; bases not matched to a gene: 9. The CDR3: CASHLGQAPYEQYF. The CDR3 nucleotides read TGTGCCAGCCACCTCGGACAGGCCCCCTACGAGCAGTACTTC.

This chain joins TRBV27 and TRBJ2-7, with 7 bases matching TRBD2. CDR1 is MNHEY, CDR2 SMNVEV, per germline (reference sequence). The CDR3 runs 16 residues. J was trimmed by 3 bases and V by 0 bases; bases with no gene match: 8. CDR3: CASSLSIVGGSYEQYF. DNA of the CDR3: TGTGCCAGCAGTTTATCTATCGTAGGCGGGAGCTACGAGCAGTACTTC.

This chain connects TRBV6-6 to TRBJ1-2; the D gene is possibly TRBD1 (5 bases). The germline CDR1 and CDR2 sequences are MNHNY and SVGAGI (reference sequence). Between the trimmed V and J ends, which lost 2 bases and 8 bases, there was a span of 18 bases. The CDR3 is 15 amino acids. CDR3 in DNA: TGTGCCAGCAGTTACGGGGGGAGCGTTGCAGACGGCTACACCTTC. This encodes CASSYGGSVADGYTF.

This chain connects TRBV2 to TRBJ1-1; the D is unclear. The CDR3 length is 13 residues. V was cut by 6 bases and J by 2 bases, with 10 bases left in between. CDR1 and CDR2 from the germline V gene are SNHLY and FYNNEI. CDR3 nucleotides: TGTGCCAGCAGGGTCGGCGGAAACACTGAAGCTTTCTTT. Translating it yields CASRVGGNTEAFF. Combining the CDR3 with reference TRBV2 and TRBJ1-1 gives the whole variable domain EPEVTQTPSHQVTQMGQEVILRCVPISNHLYFYWYRQILGQKVEFLVSFYNNEISEKSEIFDDQFSVERPDGSNFTLKIRSTKLEDSAMYFCASRVGGNTEAFFGQGTRLTVV.

The chain couples TRBV20-1 to TRBJ2-5, with 10 bases identical to TRBD2. The CDR3 spans 15 residues. Germline V CDR1 and CDR2: DFQATT, SNEGSKA (reference sequence). Trimming removed 3 bases from V and 5 bases from J; junction bases left unmatched: 9. DNA of the CDR3: TGCAGTGCTAGTTCCCTAGCGGGAGTATGGGAGACCCAGTACTTC. Translated: CSASSLAGVWETQYF.

The V and J genes are TRBV5-1 and TRBJ2-3; weak D call: TRBD2 (5 bases). V lost 0 bases, J lost 4 bases, and 12 bases lay in between. The CDR3 loop spans 15 amino acids. Germline values: CDR1 SGHRS, CDR2 YFSETQ. The CDR3 bases are TGCGCCAGCAGCTTGGCTAGCACCTTGTCAGATACGCAGTATTTT. Residues: CASSLASTLSDTQYF.

This clone was picked up a small number of times. The J gene is TRBJ2-7, the V gene TRBV30; D is possibly TRBD1 (6 bases). Germline lookup yields CDR1 GTSNPN and CDR2 SVGIG (reference sequence). The CDR3 has 13 amino acids. Trimming stripped 3 bases from V and 7 bases from J, with 16 bases between. The CDR3 DNA reads TGTGCCTGGAGCCTACAGGGATTGGAGGAGCAGTACTTC. Residues: CAWSLQGLEEQYF.

The CDR3 region is CASSPRTERTTNEKLFF. In DNA form, the CDR3 reads TGTGCCAGCAGCCCCCGGACAGAAAGGACAACTAATGAAAAACTGTTTTTT. The chain links TRBV11-2 to TRBJ1-4, with D perhaps matching TRBD1 (6 bases). This CDR3 has 17 amino acids. With 5 bases removed from V and 0 bases from J, the gap between germline ends came to 16 bases. From germline, CDR1 is SGHAT and CDR2 FQNNGV.

The chain combines TRBV6-6 with TRBJ1-5; no clear D. The CDR3 consists of 14 residues. Germline assignment: CDR1 MNHNY and CDR2 SVGAGI (reference sequence). Trimming pared 7 bases from V and 2 bases from J, leaving 12 bases between. CDR3: CASTPAGGNQPQHF. CDR3 in DNA: TGTGCCAGCACCCCTGCTGGAGGCAATCAGCCCCAGCATTTT.

V and J are TRBV7-3 and TRBJ2-1; 9 bases are a match to TRBD1. The ends lost 5 bases at V and 7 bases at J; junction bases unmatched: 6. This CDR3 has 14 residues. Germline CDR1 and CDR2: SGHTA and FQGTGA. The CDR3 loop is CASSPPGTGNEQFF. CDR3 DNA sequence: TGTGCCAGCAGCCCCCCCGGGACAGGGAATGAGCAGTTCTTC.

This chain connects TRBV5-6 to TRBJ2-4; the D gene is possibly TRBD2 (6 bases). Trimming pared 2 bases from V and 6 bases from J, leaving 12 bases between. This CDR3 has 14 residues. Germline assignment: CDR1 SGHDT and CDR2 YYEEEE. The CDR3 sequence is CASSFDTGVNIQYF. In DNA form, the CDR3 reads TGTGCCAGCAGCTTCGATACGGGAGTAAACATTCAGTACTTC.

This clone appeared a single time. The chain uses TRBV6-1 and TRBJ1-2, with unresolved D. Germline CDR1 and CDR2: MNHNS and SASEGT. Trimming removed 3 bases at V and 8 bases at J, with 13 bases between. The CDR3 has 13 amino acids. CDR3 DNA sequence: TGTGCCAGCAGTGATGCAGGTGCGCGAGGCTACACCTTC. This gives the protein CASSDAGARGYTF.

This clone was recorded once. V gene TRBV5-1 combines with J gene TRBJ2-5, with 14 bases identical to TRBD2. The CDR3 runs to 16 residues. V gave up 4 bases and J gave up 1 base; unmatched junction bases: 3. Germline loops: CDR1 SGHRS, CDR2 YFSETQ. CDR3: CASSPGTSGGQETQYF. CDR3 in DNA: TGCGCCAGCAGCCCTGGGACTAGCGGGGGCCAAGAGACCCAGTACTTC.

CDR3 protein: CASSVGRLAGGPSPHEQFF. Here the CDR3 DNA reads TGTGCCAGCAGCGTAGGTCGGCTAGCGGGAGGGCCCTCACCGCATGAGCAGTTCTTC. This rearrangement joins TRBV9 to TRBJ2-1; TRBD2 matches 12 bases. Per the germline V gene, CDR1 is SGDLS and CDR2 is YYNGEE. The junction had 15 bases not matched to a gene; V was cut back by 0 bases and J by 8 bases. The CDR3 extends over 19 amino acids.

The chain combines TRBV10-3 with TRBJ2-7; D is unclear. CDR1 is ENHRY and CDR2 is SYGVKD in the germline V gene. The germline V and J ends were trimmed by 2 bases and 3 bases, with 5 bases remaining between them. The CDR3 has 12 amino acids. CDR3 sequence (DNA): TGTGCCATCAGTGAGAGCAACTACGAGCAGTACTTC. Protein sequence: CAISESNYEQYF.

The genes are TRBV5-1 and TRBJ2-1; perhaps TRBD2 as D (5 bases). The CDR3 length is 16 residues. Germline V gene data show CDR1 as SGHRS and CDR2 as YFSETQ. Trimming stripped 4 bases from V and 5 bases from J, with 19 bases between. CDR3 nucleotides: TGCGCCAGCAGCCCCCAGCGAACGGGGTTCGACAATGAGCAGTTCTTC. Its protein is CASSPQRTGFDNEQFF.

The CDR3 is CASSQDRGRRAFF. The CDR3 bases are TGCGCCAGCAGCCAAGACAGGGGCCGTCGGGCTTTCTTT. The chain links TRBV4-3 to TRBJ1-1; a possible D gene is TRBD1 (6 bases). V was shortened by 0 bases and J by 11 bases, with 13 bases between the two germline ends. The CDR3 covers 13 residues. CDR1 and CDR2 (germline): LGHNA, YSLEER.